The rows below give T cell receptor beta chains drawn from one sample of a study of T-cell reconstitution after alpha-beta-depleted transplantation in children. TCRdb re-called the PCR reads with MiXCR, one entry per CDR3 protein. This repertoire shows a few hundred thousand distinct CDR3 sequences, roughly 27% found once; its top ten account for 30% to 40%. The material sequenced was PBMCs, taken before TCRalphabeta/CD19-depleted stem cell transplant. The receptors originated from a boy under three years old with Wiskott-Aldrich syndrome, due to receive a stem cell transplant. The CDR3 runs from the conserved cysteine through the conserved F or W. D genes are given only for firm matches. Part of the rows lack a size; the others show once, few, many or a class for expanded clones.

>TRBJ1-1|few|TRBV12-3/TRBV12-4|NA
TGTGCCAGCAGTTTAGTTCTGGGTGAAGCTTTCTTT
CASSLVLGEAFF
>TRBJ2-7|NA|TRBV9|NA
TGTGCCAGCAGCCCGACGGGGCTAGTGTCCCACGAGCAGTACTTC
CASSPTGLVSHEQYF
>TRBJ2-5|few|TRBV29-1|NA
TGCAGCGTTGATAGGGAGGTTCGAGAGACCCAGTACTTC
CSVDREVRETQYF
>TRBJ2-3|once|TRBV21-1|NA
TGTGCCAGCAGCAAAGGGGGTGGCAACCAGACGCAGTATTTT
CASSKGGGNQTQYF
>TRBJ2-5|few|TRBV28|NA
TGTGCCAGCCGGGTCCAAGAGACCCAGTACTTC
CASRVQETQYF
>TRBJ2-1|NA|TRBV5-1|TRBD2
TGCGCCAGCAGCCCCTTCGCGGGAGGGTACAATGAGCAGTTCTTC
CASSPFAGGYNEQFF
>TRBJ2-4|few|TRBV5-1|NA
TGCGCCAGCAGCCCCTCGGACCCTATAGCCAAAAACATTCAGTACTTC
CASSPSDPIAKNIQYF
>TRBJ2-7|NA|TRBV18|TRBD2
TGTGCCAGCTCACCAACGACTAGCGGGAGGGCCTTGGTGCGATTC
CASSPTTSGRALVRF
>TRBJ2-1|few|TRBV12-3/TRBV12-4|TRBD2
TGTGCCAGCAACAGGGCGGGGGGTGAGCAGTTCTTC
CASNRAGGEQFF
>TRBJ2-1|NA|TRBV27|TRBD2
TGTGCCAGCAGTTTAATAGCGGGGTCCAATGAGCAGTTCTTC
CASSLIAGSNEQFF
>TRBJ1-5|NA|TRBV12-3/TRBV12-4|NA
TGTGCCAGCAGATCCGGGACCAGCAATCAGCCCCAGCATTTT
CASRSGTSNQPQHF
>TRBJ2-1|few|TRBV4-1|TRBD2
TGCGCCAGCAGCTTTAGACCGGGACTAGCTGACTACAATGAGCAGTTCTTC
CASSFRPGLADYNEQFF
>TRBJ1-4|few|TRBV29-1|NA
TGCAGCGTTGAAGGGGCTGAGGAAAAACTGTTTTTT
CSVEGAEEKLFF
>TRBJ2-1|NA|TRBV7-2|NA
TGTGCCAGCAGCTACCTTCCCGGTTTGGCTGTGTCCTACAATGAGCAGTTCTTC
CASSYLPGLAVSYNEQFF
>TRBJ1-1|few|TRBV11-2|NA
TGTGCCAGCAGCAAAGGGATAAGAGGAGACACTGAAGCTTTCTTT
CASSKGIRGDTEAFF
>TRBJ1-2|NA|TRBV6-6|NA
TGTGCCAGCACTCACCCGGGGGAGTATGGCTACACCTTC
CASTHPGEYGYTF
>TRBJ2-3|NA|TRBV5-1|TRBD2
TGCGCCAGCAGCTTGGAGCCAGCGGGAGGAGCAGATACGCAGTATTTT
CASSLEPAGGADTQYF
>TRBJ2-1|few|TRBV7-6|NA
TGTGCCAGCAGCTTAGGGACTTCCGGGACTCTGTTTTACAATGAGCAGTTCTTC
CASSLGTSGTLFYNEQFF
>TRBJ1-5|few|TRBV5-1|NA
TGCGCCAGCAGCTTAGGGTTACCCGGCAATCAGCCCCAGCATTTT
CASSLGLPGNQPQHF
>TRBJ2-1|NA|TRBV5-1|TRBD2
TGCGCCAGCAGCTTCCGGACTAGCGGCAAGTACAATGAGCAGTTCTTC
CASSFRTSGKYNEQFF
>TRBJ2-5|NA|TRBV27|NA
TGTGCCAGCAGTTTTAAGGGGGGAAAGACCCAGTACTTC
CASSFKGGKTQYF
>TRBJ2-1|few|TRBV30|TRBD2
TGTGCCTGGAGTGTGACCGGGACTAGCGGTTCTTTC
CAWSVTGTSGSF
>TRBJ2-3|few|TRBV20-1|TRBD2
TGCAGTGCGCTAGCGGGACACACAGATACGCAGTATTTT
CSALAGHTDTQYF
>TRBJ2-5|few|TRBV12-5|NA
TGTGCTAGTGGCGGTGGTAAAGGGGTTCCTGAGACCCAGTACTTC
CASGGGKGVPETQYF
>TRBJ2-1|NA|TRBV11-3|TRBD2
TGTGCCAGCAGTCCTAAGCGGGAGAGCTCCTACAATGAGCAGTTCTTC
CASSPKRESSYNEQFF
>TRBJ2-1|few|TRBV5-1|NA
TGCGCCAGCAGCTTGGCGTTCCAGTCCTACAATGAGCAGTTCTTC
CASSLAFQSYNEQFF
>TRBJ1-5|NA|TRBV7-2|NA
TGTGCCAGCAGCTTAGGCAGGCATGGGCAGCCCCAGCATTTT
CASSLGRHGQPQHF
>TRBJ1-1|many|TRBV12-3/TRBV12-4|NA
TGTGCCAGCAATCTTAGGGGCGTGAACACTGAAGCTTTCTTT
CASNLRGVNTEAFF